This T cell receptor (beta chain) derives from a study of blood T cell repertoires in COVID-19. Turning to the study itself: Whether acute or convalescent, the COVID-19 samples came from the United States, Italy and Spain. Sample material is recorded as cDNA or gDNA derived from T cells, B-cell-depleted T cells, or PBMCs.

As processed by the authors: Cell counts per sample came from amplifying reference gene primers. The repertoire was sequenced with immunoSEQ multiplex PCR; TCRdb's copy has only in-frame clones and lacks some. That table furnishes V, J and clone size, whereas the DNA furnished D and trimming. The sample records 90,000 to 150,000 clones, more than 75% being singletons. With 2 bases clipped from V and 7 bases from J, the junction kept 0 bases outside the gene matches. CDR1 SGHDT and CDR2 YYEEEE come from the germline V gene. The CDR3 is 11 amino acids. V gene TRBV5-6 combines with J gene TRBJ2-7, with 7 bases that match TRBD2. The sequence was obtained from a man between 60 and 75 years old with acute or convalescent COVID-19. Sequencing was carried out using peripheral blood. The CDR3 loop is CASSLAGEQYF. CDR3 sequence (DNA): TGTGCCAGCAGCTTAGCGGGAGAGCAGTACTTC.